These 15 T cell receptor beta chains share one sample of origin, sequenced in a study of regulatory T cells in long-lasting Graves disease. TCR beta libraries were built with iRepertoire HTBI primers and Arm-PCR of CDR3 regions. MiXCR, run by TCRdb on the multiplex PCR reads, gives a single entry per CDR3 protein. In the table there are 360,000 or so distinct CDR3 sequences, around 23% of which are singletons. Specified time point: persistent/refractory GD, antithyroid drugs over 5 years with positive TRAb. Preparation of the TCR library used RNA extracted from PBMCs. The sample here was peripheral blood mononuclear cells (PBMCs), taken when the disease was refractory, from a patient treated with antithyroid drugs. Every receptor here comes from a woman aged 40 to 55 with Graves disease.

The sample holds many counts of this clonotype. The rearrangement links TRBV10-1 to TRBJ1-1; tentatively, D is TRBD1 (5 bases). Trimming stripped 5 bases from V and 5 bases from J, with 12 bases between. This CDR3 contains 13 residues. Germline V gives CDR1 WNHNN, CDR2 SYGVQD (reference sequence). CDR3 DNA: TGCGCCAGCAGTCCCACCGGGACTACTGAAGCTTTCTTT. This codes for CASSPTGTTEAFF.

The table lists this clonotype with a few counts. This chain joins TRBV5-4 and TRBJ1-2; the match to TRBD1 covers 9 bases. The CDR3 totals 16 residues. Germline-derived CDR1 and CDR2 are SGHNT and YYREEE (reference sequence). V shed 7 bases and J 0 bases; nucleotides not matched to a gene: 10. CDR3 loop: CASGKSGTGSNYGYTF. The DNA for the CDR3 is TGTGCCAGCGGAAAATCCGGGACAGGGTCTAACTATGGCTACACCTTC.

This clonotype has at least ten counts. The chain combines TRBV15 with TRBJ1-2; maybe TRBD1 (5 bases). V lost 1 base and J 0 bases, leaving 12 bases between the germline ends. This CDR3 is 16 amino acids long. Germline CDR1 reads LNHNV; CDR2 reads YYDKDF (reference sequence). The CDR3 sequence is CATSRVRGSTNYGYTF. Here the CDR3 DNA reads TGTGCCACCAGCAGAGTGCGGGGGTCGACTAACTATGGCTACACCTTC.

This clonotype came up many times. The J gene is TRBJ2-6, the V gene TRBV6-1, with a possible D match to TRBD1 (6 bases). Trimming cost V 2 bases and J 2 bases, with 16 bases left between them. The CDR3 consists of 18 residues. The germline V gene has CDR1 MNHNS and CDR2 SASEGT. The CDR3 region has the DNA TGTGCCAGCAGTGAATTCTTGGACAGAGAAGCTGGGGCCAACGTCCTGACTTTC. This sequence encodes CASSEFLDREAGANVLTF.

At least ten counts were recorded for this clonotype. The chain carries TRBV20-1 and TRBJ2-7; 7 nucleotides align to TRBD1. CDR1 is DFQATT and CDR2 is SNEGSKA in the germline V gene (reference sequence). The CDR3 is 16 residues long. With V trimmed by 0 bases and J by 1 base, 9 bases remained unmatched. Here the CDR3 DNA reads TGCAGTGCTAGAGATTTTTGGGACAGAACTTCCTACGAGCAGTACTTC. Residues: CSARDFWDRTSYEQYF.

This clonotype was counted at least ten times. V gene TRBV28 combines with J gene TRBJ2-5; D may be TRBD2 (5 bases). The ends were cut back, 5 bases at V and 7 bases at J, with 11 bases in the middle. From germline, CDR1 is MDHEN and CDR2 SYDVKM. This CDR3 is built from 12 residues. The chain's CDR3 is CASSPGLGTQYF. CDR3 in DNA: TGTGCCAGCAGTCCCGGACTTGGGACCCAGTACTTC.

This clonotype has only a few counts. CDR3 loop: CASSPTGQSYEQYF. The CDR3 nucleotides read TGCGCCAGCAGCCCTACGGGACAGTCCTACGAGCAGTACTTC. The chain combines TRBV5-1 with TRBJ2-7; 7 bases line up with TRBD1. The CDR3 is 14 amino acids. CDR1 is SGHRS and CDR2 is YFSETQ in the germline V gene. The V and J ends lost 4 bases and 1 base, in that order; junction bases with no gene match: 5.

At least ten counts were recorded for this clonotype. V and J are TRBV20-1 and TRBJ2-7, with D possibly TRBD2 on 5 matching bases. This CDR3 has 13 amino acids. From germline, CDR1 is DFQATT and CDR2 SNEGSKA (reference sequence). With 4 bases removed from V and 2 bases from J, the gap between germline ends came to 12 bases. The CDR3 region is CSANLDFPYEQYF. In DNA form, the CDR3 reads TGCAGTGCTAATCTGGACTTCCCCTACGAGCAGTACTTC.

This clonotype was counted at least ten times. The chain recombines TRBV28 with TRBJ2-7; 14 bases line up with TRBD2. This CDR3 has 14 residues. V shed 8 bases, J shed 12 bases, and the junction held 12 bases outside the gene matches. In germline, CDR1 is MDHEN, CDR2 SYDVKM. CDR3 DNA: TGTGCCAGCGATATGCCGGGACTAGCGGGAGAGGCGTACTTC. Translating gives CASDMPGLAGEAYF.

The chain is built from TRBV29-1 and TRBJ2-3; TRBD2 matches at 13 bases. V was pared by 6 bases and J by 5 bases, with 8 bases of the junction left unmatched. Germline assignment: CDR1 SQVTM and CDR2 ANQGSEA. This CDR3 is 15 amino acids long. Here the CDR3 reads CSVVTSGRVGDTQYF. Written as DNA, the CDR3 is TGCAGCGTCGTTACTAGCGGGAGGGTCGGAGATACGCAGTATTTT.

The table lists this clonotype with many counts. V is TRBV2 and J is TRBJ2-5; 7 nucleotides match TRBD2. Per the germline V gene, CDR1 is SNHLY and CDR2 is FYNNEI. The V gene end was trimmed by 6 bases and the J gene end by 8 bases; junction bases not matched to a gene: 12. The CDR3 runs to 14 residues. The CDR3 region has the DNA TGTGCCAGCAGCCTGGAAGTTAGGGAGGGAACCCAGTACTTC. Encoded protein: CASSLEVREGTQYF.

The chain uses TRBV10-3 and TRBJ1-2; D is unresolved. V was trimmed by 6 bases and J by 6 bases, leaving 11 bases between them. Germline-derived CDR1 and CDR2 are ENHRY and SYGVKD. The CDR3 has 12 amino acids. The CDR3 DNA is TGTGCCATCAGCGCGAACAGTGATGGCTACACCTTC. It codes for CAISANSDGYTF.

There are many counts of this clonotype. The CDR3 sequence is CASSDYRDHSRVGYTF. The CDR3 nucleotides are TGTGCCAGCAGTGACTACCGCGACCACAGTCGGGTTGGCTACACCTTC. V gene TRBV2 combines with J gene TRBJ1-2; D remains unclear. V was shortened by 3 bases and J by 7 bases, with 21 bases between the two germline ends. Germline V gives CDR1 SNHLY, CDR2 FYNNEI. This CDR3 contains 16 residues.

This clonotype was counted many times. V is TRBV11-2 and J is TRBJ2-5; D possibly corresponds to TRBD2 (6 bases). This CDR3 region has 14 residues. V was pared by 5 bases and J by 5 bases, with 15 bases between. CDR1 is SGHAT and CDR2 is FQNNGV in the germline V gene. CDR3 residues: CASSPGRDWETQYF. In DNA form, the CDR3 reads TGTGCCAGCAGCCCGGGACGGGACTGGGAGACCCAGTACTTC. Full variable domain (remainder filled in from reference TRBV11-2 and TRBJ2-5): EAGVAQSPRYKIIEKRQSVAFWCNPISGHATLYWYQQILGQGPKLLIQFQNNGVVDDSQLPKDRFSAERLKGVDSTLKIQPAKLEDSAVYLCASSPGRDWETQYFGPGTRLLVL.

The chain recombines TRBV20-1 with TRBJ2-5; D remains ambiguous. CDR3 length: 11 amino acids. The V gene lost 3 bases and the J gene lost 5 bases, with 7 bases spanning the gap. The germline CDR1 and CDR2 sequences are DFQATT and SNEGSKA (reference sequence). The CDR3 sequence: CSASEWETQYF. For the CDR3, the DNA is TGCAGTGCTAGTGAGTGGGAGACCCAGTACTTC.